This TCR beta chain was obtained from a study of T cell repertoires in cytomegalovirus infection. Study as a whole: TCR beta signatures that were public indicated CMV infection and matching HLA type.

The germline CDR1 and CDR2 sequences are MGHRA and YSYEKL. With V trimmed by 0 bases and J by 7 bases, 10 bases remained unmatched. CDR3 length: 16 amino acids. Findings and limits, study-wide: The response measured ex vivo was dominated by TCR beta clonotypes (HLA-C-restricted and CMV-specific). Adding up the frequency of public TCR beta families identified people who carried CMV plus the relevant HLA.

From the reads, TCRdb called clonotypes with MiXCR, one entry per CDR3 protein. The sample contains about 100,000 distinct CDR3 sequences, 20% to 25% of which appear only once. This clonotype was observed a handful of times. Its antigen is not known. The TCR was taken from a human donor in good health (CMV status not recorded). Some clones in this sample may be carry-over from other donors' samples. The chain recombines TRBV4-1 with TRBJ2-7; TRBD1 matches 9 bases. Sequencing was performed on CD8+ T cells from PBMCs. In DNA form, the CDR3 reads TGCGCCAGCAGCCAAGATGCATCCGGGACAGGGCGAGAGCAGTACTTC. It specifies CASSQDASGTGREQYF.